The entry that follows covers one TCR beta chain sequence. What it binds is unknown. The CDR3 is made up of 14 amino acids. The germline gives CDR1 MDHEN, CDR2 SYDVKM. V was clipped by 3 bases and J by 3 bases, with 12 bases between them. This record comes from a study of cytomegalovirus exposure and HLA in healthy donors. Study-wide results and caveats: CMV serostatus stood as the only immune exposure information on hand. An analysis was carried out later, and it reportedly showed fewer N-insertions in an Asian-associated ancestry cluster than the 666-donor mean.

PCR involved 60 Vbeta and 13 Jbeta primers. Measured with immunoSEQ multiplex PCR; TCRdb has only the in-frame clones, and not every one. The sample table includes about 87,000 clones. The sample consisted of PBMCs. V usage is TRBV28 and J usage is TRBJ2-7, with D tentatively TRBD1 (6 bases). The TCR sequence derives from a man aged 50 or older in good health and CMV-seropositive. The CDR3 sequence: CASSFTGHHYEQYF. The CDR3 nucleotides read TGTGCCAGCAGTTTTACGGGACACCACTACGAGCAGTACTTC.